Described below is a single T cell receptor (beta chain) sequence and its context. What it binds is unknown. The data originate from a study of T-cell memory formation after mild COVID-19. Study outcomes and limitations: Second-wave clones that peaked on day 37 lacked confirmed SARS-CoV-2 specificity.

In germline, CDR1 is MGHRA, CDR2 YSYEKL. The CDR3 sequence is 20 residues long. V trimming: 4 bases; J trimming: 2 bases; junction bases outside the gene matches: 14. MiXCR, applied by TCRdb to the 5' RACE reads, yields one record per CDR3 protein. The data contain 430,000 or so distinct CDR3 sequences, approximately 25% of them singletons. The sequence was collected from an adult woman who had mild COVID-19 (a few samples of this study predate the infection). Cell type and time point are not known. Material for sequencing was PBMCs or a T cell subset sorted from them (not recorded which). This chain connects TRBV4-1 to TRBJ2-5; the match to TRBD2 covers 15 bases. CDR3 in amino acids: CASSRPGLAGGGDLQETQYF. DNA of the CDR3: TGCGCCAGCAGCCGACCGGGACTAGCGGGGGGAGGGGATCTTCAAGAGACCCAGTACTTC.